This T cell receptor beta chain was found in a study of neurological immune-mediated disorders. Notes on this clonotype: Its specificity is unknown.

The cDNA came from 5'RACE, which used 10-nucleotide random UMIs. TCRdb called the 5' RACE reads again in MiXCR, with one record for every CDR3 protein. The sample contains some 50,000 distinct CDR3 sequences, around 2% of which appear only once. PBMCs stored at -80 C, 2 million in total, were the source of the unsorted libraries. Whole-study results and caveats: The expanded clones of different subjects shared no CDR3 amino acid sequences (suggesting private repertoires in all groups). Multiple sclerosis patients had less TCR clonal expansion than even healthy controls, unlike HTLV-1-associated myelopathy.

Between the trimmed V and J ends, which lost 5 bases and 0 bases, there was a span of 8 bases. The CDR3 extends over 14 amino acids. V usage is TRBV12-3 or TRBV12-4 and J usage is TRBJ2-1; no definite D call. The receptor was isolated from a woman in her 40s with multiple sclerosis. The specimen was PBMCs. This chain's CDR3 is CASSRVRSYNEQFF. CDR3 sequence (DNA): TGTGCCAGCAGTAGGGTTCGCTCCTACAATGAGCAGTTCTTC.